The 28 T cell receptor beta chains below were found in one sample sequenced in a study of T-cell reconstitution after alpha-beta-depleted transplantation in children. Using unique molecular identifiers, the investigators prepared the TCRbeta library. In TCRdb, the PCR reads were re-called with MiXCR into one record per CDR3 protein. The repertoire holds around 410,000 distinct CDR3 sequences, with about a tenth as singletons. The sample in question was PBMCs from the stem cell graft donor, obtained from the stem cell graft. The receptors derive from a human donor who donated a stem cell graft to a child with acute myeloid leukemia.

This clonotype showed up just a few times. The chain carries TRBV12-3 or TRBV12-4 and TRBJ1-5, with no clear D. V lost 4 bases, J lost 3 bases, and 10 bases lay in between. The CDR3 has 14 residues. CDR3 region: CASSYDRANQPQHF. DNA of the CDR3: TGTGCCAGCAGTTATGACCGGGCCAATCAGCCCCAGCATTTT.

The chain carries TRBV20-1 and TRBJ2-1; 8 bases line up with TRBD2. J gave up 7 bases and V 4 bases, and 15 bases lay outside the gene matches. This CDR3 region has 16 residues. The germline V gene encodes CDR1 DFQATT and CDR2 SNEGSKA (reference sequence). The CDR3 loop is CSATVTGTRSANEQFF. Written as DNA, the CDR3 is TGCAGTGCTACGGTTACCGGGACTAGGTCGGCGAATGAGCAGTTCTTC.

J is TRBJ2-3 and V is TRBV29-1, with D perhaps matching TRBD1 (6 bases). Germline loops: CDR1 SQVTM, CDR2 ANQGSEA. The CDR3 length is 12 residues. V dropped 4 bases and J dropped 5 bases, with 10 bases sitting between them. The DNA for the CDR3 is TGCAGCGTTGCCCAGGGGATAGATACGCAGTATTTT. It encodes CSVAQGIDTQYF.

The chain is built from TRBV2 and TRBJ1-5; D is unclear. Trimming took off 6 bases at V and 1 base at J, with 19 bases between the two ends. In germline, CDR1 is SNHLY, CDR2 FYNNEI. The CDR3 totals 17 residues. The CDR3 DNA sequence: TGTGCCAGCAGCACCCAGGCCGGGGTTTGGAGCAATCAGCCCCAGCATTTT. Protein product: CASSTQAGVWSNQPQHF.

The V and J genes are TRBV5-1 and TRBJ2-2; TRBD2 aligns across 13 bases. In germline, CDR1 is SGHRS, CDR2 YFSETQ. Trimming removed 4 bases from V and 7 bases from J; junction bases left unmatched: 7. The CDR3 is made up of 16 amino acids. CDR3 nucleotide sequence: TGCGCCAGCAGCACCGGACTAGCGGGAGCAGGCGGGGAGCTGTTTTTT. Its protein is CASSTGLAGAGGELFF.

The V gene is TRBV5-1, the J gene TRBJ2-7; D may match TRBD1 or TRBD2 (5 bases each). The CDR3 covers 12 residues. Trimming stripped 4 bases from V and 7 bases from J, with 12 bases between. Germline CDR1 SGHRS, CDR2 YFSETQ. CDR3 coding DNA: TGCGCCAGCAGCCAAGGGACGGTGGAGCAGTACTTC. Amino acid sequence: CASSQGTVEQYF.

The chain links TRBV6-5 to TRBJ2-4; 9 nucleotides align to TRBD1. Germline V CDR1 and CDR2: MNHEY, SVGAGI. This CDR3 spans 18 amino acids. Germline trimming cut 4 bases from V and 3 bases from J; bases unmatched to any gene: 13. As DNA, the CDR3 is TGTGCCAGCAGTTCCGCCCGCACAGGGGGCGCCGTCAAAAACATTCAGTACTTC. Amino acid sequence: CASSSARTGGAVKNIQYF.

This clonotype was seen at least ten times. This chain joins TRBV27 and TRBJ1-1; no definite D call. The germline V and J ends were trimmed by 7 bases and 4 bases, with 16 bases remaining between them. CDR1 is MNHEY and CDR2 is SMNVEV in the germline V gene (reference sequence). The CDR3 spans 14 residues. The CDR3 nucleotides are TGTGCCAGCACAAATCCATGGGGAGGCACTGAAGCTTTCTTT. Translating it yields CASTNPWGGTEAFF.

This clonotype showed up many times. This sequence joins TRBV7-9 and TRBJ2-3, with TRBD2 identical over 8 bases. The germline V gene encodes CDR1 SEHNR and CDR2 FQNEAQ (reference sequence). V gave up 6 bases and J gave up 0 bases; unmatched junction bases: 8. The CDR3 extends over 16 amino acids. CDR3: CASRSPLAGSTDTQYF. Written as DNA, the CDR3 is TGTGCCAGCAGGAGCCCATTAGCGGGAAGCACAGATACGCAGTATTTT.

This clonotype was detected a few times. The V gene is TRBV25-1, the J gene TRBJ1-6; D is undetermined. The CDR3 sequence is 12 residues long. V lost 1 base and J lost 8, with 3 bases in between. Germline V gives CDR1 MGHDK, CDR2 SYGVNS. The CDR3: CASSESHSPLHF. The CDR3 DNA sequence: TGTGCCAGCAGTGAATCTCATTCACCCCTCCACTTT.

The rearrangement uses TRBV11-2 and TRBJ2-1; D unclear. The CDR3 runs 14 residues. V was trimmed by 5 bases and J by 4 bases, leaving 12 bases between them. Germline V lookup: CDR1 SGHAT, CDR2 FQNNGV. CDR3 nucleotide sequence: TGTGCCAGCAGCGTGGACGGACCGTACAATGAGCAGTTCTTC. It yields the protein CASSVDGPYNEQFF.

V and J are TRBV12-3 or TRBV12-4 and TRBJ2-3; no reliable D call. V lost 0 bases to trimming and J lost 4 bases, with 11 bases between them. This CDR3 has 15 residues. The CDR3, as DNA: TGTGCCAGCAGTTTAGCGCCCGGACCCTCAGATACGCAGTATTTT. Protein: CASSLAPGPSDTQYF.

This clonotype was observed at least ten times. This chain's CDR3 is CASTPDGNYNEQFF. Here the CDR3 DNA reads TGTGCCAGCACCCCGGACGGTAACTACAATGAGCAGTTCTTC. This chain uses TRBV7-8 with TRBJ2-1; D is unresolved. The CDR3 runs to 14 residues. From germline, CDR1 is SGHVS and CDR2 FQNEAQ. Trimming removed 7 bases at V and 3 bases at J, with 13 bases between.

The chain employs TRBV5-1 and TRBJ1-1, with a tentative D call TRBD1 (6 bases). V was trimmed by 3 bases and J by 8 bases, leaving 11 bases between them. Germline-derived CDR1 and CDR2 are SGHRS and YFSETQ. The CDR3 is made up of 12 amino acids. In DNA form, the CDR3 reads TGCGCCAGCAGCTCGACAGGCCTCGAAGCTTTCTTT. Protein: CASSSTGLEAFF.

Concerning this clonotype: As the CDR3 is not closed by the conserved phenylalanine or tryptophan, this likely results from a read error. The rearrangement uses TRBV12-3 or TRBV12-4 and TRBJ2-3; TRBD2 aligns across 9 bases. The junction had 6 bases not matched to a gene; V was cut back by 5 bases and J by 3 bases. The CDR3 has 15 residues. The CDR3 protein is CASSTGGGATDTQYS. In DNA form, the CDR3 reads TGTGCCAGCAGTACCGGCGGGGGGGCTACAGATACGCAGTATTCT.

This chain connects TRBV10-3 to TRBJ2-5; D tentatively fits TRBD1 or TRBD2 (5 bases each). Looked up from germline, CDR1 is ENHRY and CDR2 is SYGVKD. Trimming removed 6 bases from V and 4 bases from J, with 15 bases in between. CDR3 length equals 14 residues. The CDR3 DNA reads as TGTGCCATCAGCGAGGAGGTCAGGGCAGAGACCCAGTACTTC. As protein: CAISEEVRAETQYF.

The chain has TRBV20-1 and TRBJ1-5, with D tentatively TRBD1 (6 bases). Germline CDR1 DFQATT, CDR2 SNEGSKA (reference sequence). The CDR3 extends over 14 amino acids. V was trimmed by 3 bases and J by 0 bases, leaving 9 bases between them. DNA of the CDR3: TGCAGTGCTAGCAGGGGATATAGCAATCAGCCCCAGCATTTT. Translated, it gives CSASRGYSNQPQHF.

The chain combines TRBV7-9 with TRBJ2-5; D possibly matches TRBD1 or TRBD2 (5 bases each). There are 14 residues in the CDR3. The ends were cut back, 2 bases at V and 4 bases at J, with 11 bases in the middle. CDR1 is SEHNR, CDR2 FQNEAQ, per germline (reference sequence). This CDR3 is CASSLPGPRETQYF. CDR3 sequence (DNA): TGTGCCAGCAGCTTACCGGGACCGAGAGAGACCCAGTACTTC.

Only a few counts were recorded for this clonotype. Here the CDR3 reads CASSQGLDLSTDTQYF. The CDR3 DNA is TGTGCCAGCAGCCAAGGTTTGGATCTTAGCACAGATACGCAGTATTTT. J is TRBJ2-3 and V is TRBV3-1; the D is unclear. The germline CDR1 and CDR2 sequences are LGHDT and YNNKEL (reference sequence). Trimming shortened V by 1 base and J by 0 bases, and 11 bases separated the two germline ends. CDR3 length equals 16 residues.

The chain employs TRBV7-6 and TRBJ2-4, with TRBD2 matching 8 bases. The CDR3 consists of 15 residues. Looked up from germline, CDR1 is SGHVS and CDR2 is FNYEAQ. The V and J ends lost 4 bases and 5 bases, in that order; junction bases with no gene match: 7. The CDR3 spells CASSSLVGRENIQYF. CDR3 DNA: TGTGCCAGCAGCTCACTGGTCGGGAGGGAAAACATTCAGTACTTC.

The rearrangement links TRBV12-3 or TRBV12-4 to TRBJ1-5, with unresolved D. V shed 5 bases and J shed 7 bases, with 12 bases lying between them. CDR3 length: 13 residues. The CDR3 loop reads CASSARESQPQHF. In nucleotides, the CDR3 is TGTGCCAGCAGTGCCCGAGAAAGCCAGCCCCAGCATTTT.

This clonotype occurred many times. The gene calls are TRBV7-9 and TRBJ1-1; the D is unclear. Trimming stripped 3 bases from V and 8 bases from J, with 7 bases between. CDR3 length equals 11 residues. The germline gives CDR1 SEHNR, CDR2 FQNEAQ (reference sequence). CDR3 sequence: CASSLGREAFF. The CDR3 DNA sequence: TGTGCCAGCAGCTTGGGAAGAGAAGCTTTCTTT.

The table lists this clonotype with many counts. Here the CDR3 reads CASSLPGGRETQYF. The CDR3 DNA sequence: TGCGCCAGCAGCTTACCAGGGGGGAGAGAGACCCAGTACTTC. The J gene is TRBJ2-5, the V gene TRBV5-1; D perhaps matches TRBD1 (7 bases). Per germline, CDR1 SGHRS and CDR2 YFSETQ. V was trimmed by 2 bases and J by 4 bases, leaving 12 bases between them. The CDR3 loop spans 14 amino acids.

This clonotype was detected a few times. The chain has TRBV10-3 and TRBJ2-7; D remains unclear. Between the trimmed V and J ends, which lost 7 bases and 5 bases, there was a span of 12 bases. Germline-derived CDR1 and CDR2 are ENHRY and SYGVKD. This CDR3 has 12 residues. CDR3 DNA sequence: TGTGCCATCAAGGCGGAGTCAGACGAGCAGTACTTC. Translated: CAIKAESDEQYF.

This clonotype was recorded at least ten times. V usage is TRBV12-3 or TRBV12-4 and J usage is TRBJ2-3, with D perhaps matching TRBD1 (6 bases). With 1 base removed from V and 7 bases from J, the gap between germline ends came to 9 bases. The CDR3 contains 13 residues. The CDR3 loop reads CASSLVGANTQYF. In DNA, the CDR3 is TGTGCCAGCAGTTTAGTGGGGGCCAATACGCAGTATTTT.

This clonotype came up a few times. The chain recombines TRBV29-1 with TRBJ1-1; weak D call: TRBD1 (6 bases). V dropped 3 bases and J dropped 1 base, with 18 bases sitting between them. The germline V gene has CDR1 SQVTM and CDR2 ANQGSEA. The CDR3 totals 16 residues. CDR3 loop: CSVDARGGVTNTEAFF. The CDR3 nucleotides read TGCAGCGTTGACGCCAGAGGGGGAGTTACGAACACTGAAGCTTTCTTT.

The V gene is TRBV25-1, the J gene TRBJ2-5; TRBD2 might be the D (7 bases). CDR3 size: 15 residues. Per the germline V gene, CDR1 is MGHDK and CDR2 is SYGVNS. The V end was cut by 3 bases, the J end by 1 base, with 12 bases between. The CDR3 here is CASSEGRGAQETQYF. In DNA, the CDR3 is TGTGCCAGCAGTGAGGGACGGGGGGCCCAAGAGACCCAGTACTTC.

This clonotype has a handful of counts. The chain employs TRBV6-5 and TRBJ2-4, with 9 bases identical to TRBD2. Germline assignment: CDR1 MNHEY and CDR2 SVGAGI. The V gene end was trimmed by 3 bases and the J gene end by 0 bases; junction bases not matched to a gene: 9. There are 18 residues in the CDR3. The CDR3 bases are TGTGCCAGCAGTTATACTAGCGGGTCAGGAGGAGCCAAAAACATTCAGTACTTC. As protein: CASSYTSGSGGAKNIQYF.